The 31 T cell receptor beta chains below all came from one sample that was sequenced in a study of T cell responses to AZD1222 COVID-19 vaccine. Sequenced by immunoSEQ multiplex PCR; TCRdb stores in-frame clones only, minus some. The sample contains 95,000 to 110,000 clones, 80% to 90% of which appear only once. Sequencing was performed on peripheral blood, taken on day 0 of AZD1222 vaccination. The receptors were gathered from an adult in good health.

V gene TRBV9 combines with J gene TRBJ2-5; D ambiguous. The CDR3 is 14 amino acids. V was shortened by 4 bases and J by 4 bases, with 14 bases between the two germline ends. Germline CDR1 is SGDLS and CDR2 is YYNGEE. The CDR3 coding sequence is TGTGCCAGCAGCCCCCTCGTCGGGCGAGAGACCCAGTACTTC. Amino acid sequence: CASSPLVGRETQYF.

This clone has only a few counts. This sequence joins TRBV7-2 and TRBJ2-5; TRBD1 might be the D (6 bases). The germline V gene encodes CDR1 SGHTA and CDR2 FQGNSA. CDR3 length: 15 residues. V was cut by 5 bases and J by 5 bases, with 18 bases left in between. The CDR3 loop reads CASSRTIQGRETQYF. The CDR3, as DNA: TGTGCCAGCAGCCGCACCATACAGGGCCGGGAGACCCAGTACTTC.

J is TRBJ1-5 and V is TRBV4-1; 7 bases align to TRBD1. CDR1 and CDR2 from the germline V gene are MGHRA and YSYEKL. The J segment lost 5 bases and the V segment lost 0 bases, leaving 4 bases of the junction unmatched. CDR3 size: 15 residues. CDR3 DNA: TGCGCCAGCAGCCAAGACCGGGACAGCTATCAGCCCCAGCATTTT. Residues: CASSQDRDSYQPQHF.

The chain links TRBV11-1 to TRBJ2-7; 8 positions agree with TRBD2. Germline V gives CDR1 SGHAT, CDR2 FQDESV (reference sequence). This CDR3 is 15 amino acids long. V trimming: 5 bases; J trimming: 5 bases; junction bases outside the gene matches: 11. CDR3 residues: CASSRRIAGRDEQYF. The CDR3 coding sequence is TGTGCCAGCAGCAGACGAATAGCGGGGCGGGACGAGCAGTACTTC.

The chain is built from TRBV24-1 and TRBJ2-2, with D possibly being TRBD1 (6 bases). V lost 5 bases to trimming and J lost 3 bases, with 9 bases between them. The germline CDR1 and CDR2 sequences are KGHDR and SFDVKD. The length of the CDR3 is 14 residues. The CDR3, as DNA: TGTGCCACCAGTGGCTGGACAGACACCGGGGAGCTGTTTTTT. It is translated as CATSGWTDTGELFF.

The V gene is TRBV7-8, the J gene TRBJ2-3; 9 bases line up with TRBD2. V lost 3 bases and J lost 1; bases outside the gene matches: 5. The CDR3 extends over 16 amino acids. Looked up from germline, CDR1 is SGHVS and CDR2 is FQNEAQ. CDR3 coding DNA: TGTGCCAGCAGCTTGGGCCCTAGCGGGGGCACAGATACGCAGTATTTT. It encodes CASSLGPSGGTDTQYF.

The chain joins TRBV7-3 to TRBJ2-3; D remains ambiguous. Trimming left V 3 bases short and J 6 bases short, with 10 bases between. CDR3 length: 13 residues. Germline CDR1 and CDR2: SGHTA and FQGTGA. In DNA form, the CDR3 reads TGTGCCAGCAGCTTGGTTTATGGTGATACGCAGTATTTT. Its translation is CASSLVYGDTQYF.

V and J are TRBV5-4 and TRBJ1-5; D gene uncertain. Trimming took 1 base from V and 5 from J, leaving 4 bases between them. This CDR3 is built from 12 residues. CDR1 SGHNT and CDR2 YYREEE come from the germline V gene (reference sequence). The CDR3 region is CASSLQDQPQHF. CDR3 sequence (DNA): TGTGCCAGCAGCTTGCAGGATCAGCCCCAGCATTTT.

The V call is TRBV24-1, the J call TRBJ2-1; D might be TRBD1 (6 bases). Germline V gene sequence: CDR1 KGHDR, CDR2 SFDVKD. V dropped 5 bases and J dropped 3 bases, with 13 bases sitting between them. This CDR3 has 15 residues. The CDR3: CATSGSRGYYNEQFF. DNA for the CDR3: TGTGCCACCAGTGGGAGCAGGGGCTACTACAATGAGCAGTTCTTC.

The sample holds one count of this clone. This chain uses TRBV11-2 with TRBJ2-5; possibly TRBD2 for D (6 bases). Per germline, CDR1 SGHAT and CDR2 FQNNGV. Trimming took off 4 bases at V and 5 bases at J, with 17 bases between the two ends. The CDR3 sequence is 15 residues long. The CDR3 bases are TGTGCCAGCAGCTCCTCGGGGGAGGAAGGGGAGACCCAGTACTTC. Its protein product is CASSSSGEEGETQYF.

The rearrangement uses TRBV6-1 and TRBJ2-7, with TRBD1 matching over 9 bases. Germline V gives CDR1 MNHNS, CDR2 SASEGT. The trim removed 1 base at V and 11 bases at J, leaving 6 bases unmatched. This CDR3 spans 13 amino acids. The CDR3 loop is CASSEDGRDREYF. CDR3 sequence (DNA): TGTGCCAGCAGTGAAGACGGACGGGACAGGGAGTACTTC.

J is TRBJ1-4 and V is TRBV10-3; no clear D gene. Germline V gives CDR1 ENHRY, CDR2 SYGVKD. Between the trimmed V and J ends, which lost 10 bases and 8 bases, there was a span of 14 bases. The CDR3 covers 12 residues. The CDR3 sequence is CATGDREEKLFF. The CDR3 coding sequence is TGTGCCACCGGTGACCGGGAGGAAAAACTGTTTTTT.

The genes are TRBV9 and TRBJ2-7; possibly TRBD2 for D (5 bases). Germline CDR1 is SGDLS and CDR2 is YYNGEE. CDR3 size: 14 residues. Trimming removed 4 bases from V and 0 bases from J, with 11 bases in between. The CDR3 loop is CASSLSDFSYEQYF. Here the CDR3 DNA reads TGTGCCAGCAGCCTCTCGGACTTCTCCTACGAGCAGTACTTC.

This clone has a single count. This sequence joins TRBV2 and TRBJ1-4; 7 bases map to TRBD1. CDR3 size: 13 residues. With 7 bases clipped from V and 5 bases from J, the junction kept 4 bases outside the gene matches. Germline-derived CDR1 and CDR2 are SNHLY and FYNNEI. DNA for the CDR3: TGTGCCAGCAAAACAGGGGCCAATGAAAAACTGTTTTTT. This codes for CASKTGANEKLFF.

The V and J genes are TRBV28 and TRBJ1-1; a possible D gene is TRBD1 (5 bases). This CDR3 is 15 amino acids long. CDR1 is MDHEN, CDR2 SYDVKM, per germline. V lost 2 bases and J lost 7, with 17 bases in between. CDR3 in DNA: TGTGCCAGCAGTTTAACCCCAACTCGACAGCGTGAAGCTTTCTTT. Translation gives CASSLTPTRQREAFF.

The genes are TRBV18 and TRBJ1-1, with D perhaps matching TRBD1 (5 bases). This CDR3 has 15 residues. The germline V gene encodes CDR1 KGHSH and CDR2 LQKENI. With 2 bases removed from V and 1 base from J, the gap between germline ends came to 11 bases. In DNA, the CDR3 is TGTGCCAGCTCACCATTGGACACGGCGAACACTGAAGCTTTCTTT. This encodes CASSPLDTANTEAFF.

The chain joins TRBV3-1 (or the pseudogene TRBV3-2) to TRBJ2-5; a weak D match, TRBD2 (5 bases). Germline V gives CDR1 LGHDT, CDR2 YNNKEL (reference sequence). V was cut by 4 bases and J by 5 bases, with 17 bases left in between. The length of the CDR3 is 15 residues. DNA for the CDR3: TGTGCCAGCAGCCGCGGTCCCGTGCGCGGGGAGACCCAGTACTTC. Protein sequence: CASSRGPVRGETQYF.

CDR3 coding DNA: TGCGCCAGCAGCTTGTCAGGGGGGGTAAATAATTCACCCCTCCACTTT. This sequence encodes CASSLSGGVNNSPLHF. This chain connects TRBV5-1 to TRBJ1-6, with 7 bases matching TRBD1. CDR1 is SGHRS and CDR2 is YFSETQ in the germline V gene. The CDR3 totals 16 residues. V trimming: 1 base; J trimming: 5 bases; junction bases outside the gene matches: 6.

V is TRBV5-1 and J is TRBJ1-6, with D perhaps TRBD1 (5 bases). The ends were cut back, 3 bases at V and 9 bases at J, with 13 bases in the middle. CDR1 and CDR2 from the germline V gene are SGHRS and YFSETQ. The CDR3 totals 14 residues. The CDR3 protein is CASSSGTGVSPLHF. CDR3 bases: TGCGCCAGCAGCTCGGGGACTGGAGTTTCACCCCTCCACTTT.

The chain is built from TRBV9 and TRBJ1-4; 8 bases map to TRBD1. Germline loops: CDR1 SGDLS, CDR2 YYNGEE. CDR3 size: 15 residues. J was trimmed by 4 bases and V by 3 bases; bases with no gene match: 5. The CDR3 loop is CASSARDRLNEKLFF. The CDR3 nucleotides read TGTGCCAGCAGCGCCCGGGACAGGCTTAATGAAAAACTGTTTTTT.

This sequence joins TRBV5-1 and TRBJ2-1, with D maybe TRBD2 (6 bases). Germline values: CDR1 SGHRS, CDR2 YFSETQ. This CDR3 has 15 residues. Deletions cut 0 bases from V and 4 bases from J, with 11 bases between. The CDR3 DNA reads as TGCGCCAGCAGCTTGGGGAGCGGGTCTTACAATGAGCAGTTCTTC. Protein sequence: CASSLGSGSYNEQFF.

The chain links TRBV9 to TRBJ1-3; 8 nucleotides align to TRBD1. CDR1 and CDR2 (germline): SGDLS, YYNGEE. The CDR3 runs 16 residues. The V and J ends lost 2 bases and 4 bases, in that order; junction bases with no gene match: 8. CDR3 nucleotides: TGTGCCAGCAGCGTTCTAGCGGACAGGGTCGGAAACACCATATATTTT. Amino acid sequence: CASSVLADRVGNTIYF.

This chain connects TRBV18 to TRBJ1-4; D is perhaps TRBD1 (6 bases). This CDR3 region has 13 residues. V dropped 3 bases and J dropped 8 bases, with 10 bases sitting between them. The germline V gene encodes CDR1 KGHSH and CDR2 LQKENI. CDR3 protein: CASSPQDSEKLFF. CDR3 bases: TGTGCCAGCTCACCTCAGGACAGCGAAAAACTGTTTTTT.

This rearrangement joins TRBV19 to TRBJ2-5, with 14 positions matching TRBD2. With 5 bases clipped from V and 6 bases from J, the junction kept 5 bases outside the gene matches. This CDR3 contains 15 residues. The germline gives CDR1 LNHDA, CDR2 SQIVND (reference sequence). The CDR3 here is CASSSRTSGGKTQYF. The CDR3 DNA follows: TGTGCCAGTAGTTCCCGGACTAGCGGGGGGAAGACCCAGTACTTC.

Here the CDR3 DNA reads TGTGCCAGCAGTCACGGACAGCTCCCATATTTT. It translates to CASSHGQLPYF. The chain couples TRBV6-2 or TRBV6-3 to TRBJ1-3; the D gene is possibly TRBD1 (6 bases). The V end was cut by 5 bases, the J end by 15 bases, with 14 bases between. The CDR3 is made up of 11 amino acids. Germline V lookup: CDR1 MNHEY, CDR2 SVGEGT.

CDR3 protein: CAWSLQSGYGYTF. CDR3 DNA: TGTGCCTGGAGCCTTCAATCCGGCTATGGCTACACCTTC. The chain employs TRBV30 and TRBJ1-2; D unresolved. There are 13 residues in the CDR3. Between the trimmed V and J ends, which lost 3 bases and 4 bases, there was a span of 12 bases. CDR1 is GTSNPN, CDR2 SVGIG, per germline (reference sequence).

The chain combines TRBV12-5 with TRBJ1-2, with 9 bases identical to TRBD1. Trimming removed 3 bases from V and 6 bases from J; junction bases left unmatched: 8. This CDR3 comprises 15 residues. The germline CDR1 and CDR2 sequences are LGHNT and FRNRAP. CDR3 sequence (DNA): TGTGCTAGTGGTTTCTCGACAGGGGGAAGAAATGGCTACACCTTC. It encodes CASGFSTGGRNGYTF.

V and J are TRBV4-1 and TRBJ2-7; a weak D match, TRBD2 (6 bases). Germline V gene sequence: CDR1 MGHRA, CDR2 YSYEKL. CDR3 length: 20 amino acids. The V end was cut by 4 bases, the J end by 0 bases, with 28 bases between. CDR3 sequence (DNA): TGCGCCAGCAGCCCACTAATAACGGGTCCCGGGACTGCTTACTCCTACGAGCAGTACTTC. This codes for CASSPLITGPGTAYSYEQYF.

Only one count was recorded for this clone. The chain uses TRBV5-1 and TRBJ2-7, with D possibly being TRBD1 or TRBD2 (5 bases each). Per the germline V gene, CDR1 is SGHRS and CDR2 is YFSETQ. Trimming left V 0 bases short and J 2 bases short, with 9 bases between. The CDR3 sequence is 14 residues long. The CDR3 DNA reads as TGCGCCAGCAGCTTGGCGGGGCACCCCTACGAGCAGTACTTC. Translating gives CASSLAGHPYEQYF.

In its sample, this clone was seen once. This chain uses TRBV15 with TRBJ2-4; TRBD2 matches at 7 bases. Losses at the gene ends were 5 bases for V and 6 bases for J; bases not matched to a gene: 7. CDR3 length: 14 residues. The germline gives CDR1 LNHNV, CDR2 YYDKDF (reference sequence). In DNA, the CDR3 is TGTGCCACCAGCGACCTAGCGGCAGGAAACATTCAGTACTTC. Encoded protein: CATSDLAAGNIQYF.

The chain uses TRBV18 and TRBJ2-3; D may be TRBD1 or TRBD2 (5 bases each). The CDR3 runs 15 residues. V lost 6 bases and J 2 bases, leaving 15 bases between the germline ends. Germline values: CDR1 KGHSH, CDR2 LQKENI. In DNA, the CDR3 is TGTGCCAGCTCCCAGGGTCCGGGATCCACAGATACGCAGTATTTT. Amino acid sequence: CASSQGPGSTDTQYF.